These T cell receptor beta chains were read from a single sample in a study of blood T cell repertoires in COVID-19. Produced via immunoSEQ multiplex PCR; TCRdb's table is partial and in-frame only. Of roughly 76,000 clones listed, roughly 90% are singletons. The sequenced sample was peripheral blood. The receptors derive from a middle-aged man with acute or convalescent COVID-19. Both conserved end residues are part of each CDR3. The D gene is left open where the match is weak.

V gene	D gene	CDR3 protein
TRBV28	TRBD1	CASKKGDRGVQPQHF
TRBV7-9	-	CASSLGAGIAKNIQYF
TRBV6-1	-	CASSEGGLEPLHF
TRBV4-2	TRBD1	CASSHSPATGGEKLFF
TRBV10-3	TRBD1	CAASDRESSEAFF
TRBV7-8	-	CASSLVGRRYEQYF
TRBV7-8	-	CASSLTTREIGTEAFF
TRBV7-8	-	CASSLFQGRNYYGYTF
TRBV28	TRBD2	CASSSGTSGRRYEQYF
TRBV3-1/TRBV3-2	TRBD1	CASSSSQGTEAFF
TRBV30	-	CAWRGRGSGNTIYF
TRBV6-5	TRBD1	CASSSQQGNYGYTF
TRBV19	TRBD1	CASSSPGTGVVEQFF
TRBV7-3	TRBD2	CASSPGLAGGPGRYNEQFF
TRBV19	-	CASLPGHSTLGYGYTF
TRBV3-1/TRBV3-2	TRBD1	CASSPLHPSGTGTGNTIYF
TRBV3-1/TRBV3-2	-	CASSQGPNQETQYF
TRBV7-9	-	CASSRAAYEQYF
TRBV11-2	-	CASSLAAQGGLNTQYF
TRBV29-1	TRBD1	CSVGQGAYNEQFF
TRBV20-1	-	CSASSDSWQGQPQHF
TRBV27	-	CASSLWTRGDTQYF
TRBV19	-	CASSLDSNQPQHF
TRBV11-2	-	CASSLGTNDRGLFF
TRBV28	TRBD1	CASSFGTGSSPLHF
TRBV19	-	CASSLGRGYEQYF
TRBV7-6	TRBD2	CASSSRLSGGGETQYF
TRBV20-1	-	CSARDINEQFF
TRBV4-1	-	CASSRYNTDDQPQHF
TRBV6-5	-	CASIDRGTDTQYF
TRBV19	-	CASSPGTYEKLFF
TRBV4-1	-	CASSQIQGRGEKLFF
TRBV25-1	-	CASSGRETKDTYEQYF
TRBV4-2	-	CASSQDRSAYSYEQYF
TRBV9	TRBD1	CASSVAGQVSVVSGANVLTF
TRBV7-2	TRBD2	CASSSRSSGYINEQFF
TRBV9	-	CASSVVSSGADTQYF
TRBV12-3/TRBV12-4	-	CASSGQKNSPLHF
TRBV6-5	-	CASSYATGSGELFF
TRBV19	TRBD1	CASSLQGSGCTF